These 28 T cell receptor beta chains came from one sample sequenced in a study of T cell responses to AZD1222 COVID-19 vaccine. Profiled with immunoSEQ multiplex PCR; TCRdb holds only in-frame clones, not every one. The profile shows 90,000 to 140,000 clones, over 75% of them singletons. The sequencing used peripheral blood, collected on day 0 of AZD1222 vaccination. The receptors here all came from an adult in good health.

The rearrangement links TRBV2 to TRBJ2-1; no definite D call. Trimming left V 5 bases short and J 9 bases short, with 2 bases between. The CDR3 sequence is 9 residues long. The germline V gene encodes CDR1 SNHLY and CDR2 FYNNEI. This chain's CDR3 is CASSTEQFF. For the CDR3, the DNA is TGTGCCAGCAGTACTGAGCAGTTCTTC. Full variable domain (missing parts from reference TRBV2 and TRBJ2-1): EPEVTQTPSHQVTQMGQEVILRCVPISNHLYFYWYRQILGQKVEFLVSFYNNEISEKSEIFDDQFSVERPDGSNFTLKIRSTKLEDSAMYFCASSTEQFFGPGTRLTVL.

CDR3 residues: CASSLDPTSGEQYF. In DNA form, the CDR3 reads TGTGCCAGCAGCTTAGATCCGACGTCGGGAGAGCAGTACTTC. This rearrangement joins TRBV11-2 to TRBJ2-7; tentative D call: TRBD2 (5 bases). The CDR3 is made up of 14 amino acids. CDR1 is SGHAT, CDR2 FQNNGV, per germline. V was pared by 0 bases and J by 7 bases, with 13 bases between. The entire variable domain, with the rest obtained from reference TRBV11-2 and TRBJ2-7, is as follows: EAGVAQSPRYKIIEKRQSVAFWCNPISGHATLYWYQQILGQGPKLLIQFQNNGVVDDSQLPKDRFSAERLKGVDSTLKIQPAKLEDSAVYLCASSLDPTSGEQYFGPGTRLTVT.

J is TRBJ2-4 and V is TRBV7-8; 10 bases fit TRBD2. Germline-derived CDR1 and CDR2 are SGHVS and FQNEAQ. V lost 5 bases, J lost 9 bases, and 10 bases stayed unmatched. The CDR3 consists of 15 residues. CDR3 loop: CASSQGTSAFFIQYF. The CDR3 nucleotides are TGTGCCAGCAGCCAAGGGACTAGCGCATTCTTCATTCAGTACTTC. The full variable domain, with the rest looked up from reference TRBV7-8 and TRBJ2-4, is GAGVSQSPRYKVAKRGQDVALRCDPISGHVSLFWYQQALGQGPEFLTYFQNEAQLDKSGLPSDRFFAERPEGSVSTLKIQRTQQEDSAVYLCASSQGTSAFFIQYFGAGTRLSVL.

DNA for the CDR3: TGCGCCAGCAGCGCGGGACAGCCTCACACTGAAGCTTTCTTT. Amino acids: CASSAGQPHTEAFF. The chain couples TRBV5-1 to TRBJ1-1; 7 positions agree with TRBD1. J was trimmed by 3 bases and V by 4 bases; bases with no gene match: 6. This CDR3 has 14 amino acids. Germline-derived CDR1 and CDR2 are SGHRS and YFSETQ.

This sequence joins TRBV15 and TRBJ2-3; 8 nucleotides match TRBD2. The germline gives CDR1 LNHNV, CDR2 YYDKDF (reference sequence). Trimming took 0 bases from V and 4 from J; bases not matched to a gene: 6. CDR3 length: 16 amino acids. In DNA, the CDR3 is TGTGCCACCAGCAGAGAGTTGGCTAGCGGGTCAGATACGCAGTATTTT. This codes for CATSRELASGSDTQYF.

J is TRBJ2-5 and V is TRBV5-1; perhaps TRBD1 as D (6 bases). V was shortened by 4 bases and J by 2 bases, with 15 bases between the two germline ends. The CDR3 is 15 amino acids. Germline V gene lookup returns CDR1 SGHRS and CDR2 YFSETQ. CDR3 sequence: CASSPTGTSQETQYF. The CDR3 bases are TGCGCCAGCAGCCCGACCGGGACAAGTCAAGAGACCCAGTACTTC. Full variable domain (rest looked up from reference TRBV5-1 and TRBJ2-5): KAGVTQTPRYLIKTRGQQVTLSCSPISGHRSVSWYQQTPGQGLQFLFEYFSETQRNKGNFPGRFSGRQFSNSRSEMNVSTLELGDSALYLCASSPTGTSQETQYFGPGTRLLVL.

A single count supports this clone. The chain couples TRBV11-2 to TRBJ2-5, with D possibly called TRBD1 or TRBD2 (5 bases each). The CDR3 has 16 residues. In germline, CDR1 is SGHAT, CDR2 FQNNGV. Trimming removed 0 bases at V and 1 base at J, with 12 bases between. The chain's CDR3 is CASSLDRDGVQETQYF. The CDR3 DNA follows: TGTGCCAGCAGCTTAGATCGGGACGGAGTCCAAGAGACCCAGTACTTC.

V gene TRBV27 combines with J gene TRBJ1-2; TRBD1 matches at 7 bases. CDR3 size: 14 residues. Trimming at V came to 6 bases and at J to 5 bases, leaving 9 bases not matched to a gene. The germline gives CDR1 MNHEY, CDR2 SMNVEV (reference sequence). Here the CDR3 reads CASRRQGTGYGYTF. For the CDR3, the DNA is TGTGCCAGCAGGCGACAGGGTACGGGATATGGCTACACCTTC.

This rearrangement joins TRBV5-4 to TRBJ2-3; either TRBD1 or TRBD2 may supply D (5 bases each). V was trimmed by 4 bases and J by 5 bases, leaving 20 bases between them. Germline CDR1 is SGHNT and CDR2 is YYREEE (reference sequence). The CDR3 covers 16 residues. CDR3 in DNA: TGTGCCAGCAGCCTTGGGGGATTCAGGGCTAAAGATACGCAGTATTTT. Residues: CASSLGGFRAKDTQYF.

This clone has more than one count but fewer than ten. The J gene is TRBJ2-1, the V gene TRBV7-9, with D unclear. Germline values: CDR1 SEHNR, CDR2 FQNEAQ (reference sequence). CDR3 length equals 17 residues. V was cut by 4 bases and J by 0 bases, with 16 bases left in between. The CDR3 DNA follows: TGTGCCAGCAGCTCTCCGACTCAAATGAGCTCCTACAATGAGCAGTTCTTC. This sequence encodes CASSSPTQMSSYNEQFF.

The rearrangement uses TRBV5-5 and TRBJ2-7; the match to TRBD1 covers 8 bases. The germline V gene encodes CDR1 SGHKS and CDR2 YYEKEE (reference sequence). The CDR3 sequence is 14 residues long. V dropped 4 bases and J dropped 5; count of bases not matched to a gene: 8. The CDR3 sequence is CASSRRTGIDEQYF. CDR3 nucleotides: TGTGCCAGCAGCCGCCGGACAGGGATAGACGAGCAGTACTTC. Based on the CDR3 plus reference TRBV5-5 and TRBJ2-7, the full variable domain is DAGVTQSPTHLIKTRGQQVTLRCSPISGHKSVSWYQQVLGQGPQFIFQYYEKEERGRGNFPDRFSARQFPNYSSELNVNALLLGDSALYLCASSRRTGIDEQYFGPGTRLTVT.

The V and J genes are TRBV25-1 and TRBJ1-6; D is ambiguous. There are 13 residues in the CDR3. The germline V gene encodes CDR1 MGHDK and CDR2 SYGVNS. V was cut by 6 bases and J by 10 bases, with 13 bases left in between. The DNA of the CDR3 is TGTGCCAGCAGGGACTCCGCTCGGTCACCCCTCCACTTT. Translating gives CASRDSARSPLHF. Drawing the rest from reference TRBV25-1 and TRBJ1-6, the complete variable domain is EADIYQTPRYLVIGTGKKITLECSQTMGHDKMYWYQQDPGMELHLIHYSYGVNSTEKGDLSSESTVSRIRTEHFPLTLESARPSHTSQYLCASRDSARSPLHFGNGTRLTVT.

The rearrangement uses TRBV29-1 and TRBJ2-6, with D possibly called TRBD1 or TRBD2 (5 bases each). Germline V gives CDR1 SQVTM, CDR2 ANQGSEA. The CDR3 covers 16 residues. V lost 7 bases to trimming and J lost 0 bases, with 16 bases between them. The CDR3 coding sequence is TGCAGCGCGCTAGGAGCAGGGAGCTCTGGGGCCAACGTCCTGACTTTC. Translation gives CSALGAGSSGANVLTF.

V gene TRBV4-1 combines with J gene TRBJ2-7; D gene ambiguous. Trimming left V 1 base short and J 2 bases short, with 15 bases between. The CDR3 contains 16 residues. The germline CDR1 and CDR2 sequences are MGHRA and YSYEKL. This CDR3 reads CASSQVGLSLTYEQYF. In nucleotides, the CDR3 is TGCGCCAGCAGCCAAGTCGGGCTGTCGCTGACCTACGAGCAGTACTTC.

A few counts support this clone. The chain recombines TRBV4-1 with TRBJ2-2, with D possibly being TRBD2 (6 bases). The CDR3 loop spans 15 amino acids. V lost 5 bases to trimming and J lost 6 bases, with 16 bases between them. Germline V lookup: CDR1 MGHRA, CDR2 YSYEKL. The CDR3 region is CASSSGTLGAGELFF. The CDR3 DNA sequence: TGCGCCAGCAGCTCCGGGACTTTAGGGGCCGGGGAGCTGTTTTTT.

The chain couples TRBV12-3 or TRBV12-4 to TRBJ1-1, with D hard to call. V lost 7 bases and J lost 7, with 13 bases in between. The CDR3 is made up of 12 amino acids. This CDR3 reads CASTVMAHEAFF. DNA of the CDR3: TGTGCCAGCACGGTAATGGCCCATGAAGCTTTCTTT.

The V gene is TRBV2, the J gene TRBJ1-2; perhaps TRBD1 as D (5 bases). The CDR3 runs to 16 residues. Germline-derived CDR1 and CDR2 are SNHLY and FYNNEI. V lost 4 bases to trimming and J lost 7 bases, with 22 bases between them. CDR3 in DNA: TGTGCCAGCAGTGCAATTAACCCGGGGCCCGGAGCTGGCTACACCTTC. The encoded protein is CASSAINPGPGAGYTF.

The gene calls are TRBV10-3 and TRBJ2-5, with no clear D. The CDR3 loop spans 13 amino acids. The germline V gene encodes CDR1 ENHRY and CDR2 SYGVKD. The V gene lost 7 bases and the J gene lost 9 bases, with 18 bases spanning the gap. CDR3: CAITDTAQQSQYF. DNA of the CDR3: TGTGCCATCACCGACACAGCGCAACAATCCCAGTACTTC.

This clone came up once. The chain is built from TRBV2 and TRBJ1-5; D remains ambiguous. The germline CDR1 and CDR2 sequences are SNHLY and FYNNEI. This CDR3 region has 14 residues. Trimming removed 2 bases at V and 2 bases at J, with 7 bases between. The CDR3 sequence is CASSEFLGNQPQHF. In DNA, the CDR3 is TGTGCCAGCAGTGAATTTCTAGGCAATCAGCCCCAGCATTTT.

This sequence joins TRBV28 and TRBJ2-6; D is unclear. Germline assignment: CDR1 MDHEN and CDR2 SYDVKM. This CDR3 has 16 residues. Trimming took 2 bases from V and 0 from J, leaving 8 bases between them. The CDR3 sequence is CASSLGWISGANVLTF. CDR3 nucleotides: TGTGCCAGCAGTTTAGGGTGGATCTCTGGGGCCAACGTCCTGACTTTC.

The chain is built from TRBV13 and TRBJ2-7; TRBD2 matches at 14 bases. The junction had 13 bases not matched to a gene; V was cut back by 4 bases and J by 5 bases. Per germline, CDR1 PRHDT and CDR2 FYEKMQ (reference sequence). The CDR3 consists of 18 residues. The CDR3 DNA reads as TGTGCCAGCAGCTCCAGGGACGGCGGACTAGCGGGAGGCCACGAGCAGTACTTC. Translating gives CASSSRDGGLAGGHEQYF. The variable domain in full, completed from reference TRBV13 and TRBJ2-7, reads AAGVIQSPRHLIKEKRETATLKCYPIPRHDTVYWYQQGPGQDPQFLISFYEKMQSDKGSIPDRFSAQQFSDYHSELNMSSLELGDSALYFCASSSRDGGLAGGHEQYFGPGTRLTVT.

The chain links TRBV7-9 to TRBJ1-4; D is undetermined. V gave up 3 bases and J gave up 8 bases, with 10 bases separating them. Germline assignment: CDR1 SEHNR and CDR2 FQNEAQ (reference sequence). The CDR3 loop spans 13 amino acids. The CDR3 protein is CASSFSFEEKLFF. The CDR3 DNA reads TGTGCCAGCAGCTTTTCTTTTGAGGAAAAACTGTTTTTT.

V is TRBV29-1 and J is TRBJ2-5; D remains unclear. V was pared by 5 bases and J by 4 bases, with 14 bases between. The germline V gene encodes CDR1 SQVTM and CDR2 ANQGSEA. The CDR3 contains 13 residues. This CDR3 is CSVFPSVAETQYF. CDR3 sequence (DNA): TGCAGCGTTTTTCCCTCAGTGGCAGAGACCCAGTACTTC.

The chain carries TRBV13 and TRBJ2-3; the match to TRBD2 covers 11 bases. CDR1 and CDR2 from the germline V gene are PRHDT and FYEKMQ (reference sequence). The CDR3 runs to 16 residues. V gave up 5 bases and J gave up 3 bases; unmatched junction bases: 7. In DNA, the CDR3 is TGTGCCAGCAGCCGACCACTAGCGGGAGTGACAGATACGCAGTATTTT. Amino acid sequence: CASSRPLAGVTDTQYF.

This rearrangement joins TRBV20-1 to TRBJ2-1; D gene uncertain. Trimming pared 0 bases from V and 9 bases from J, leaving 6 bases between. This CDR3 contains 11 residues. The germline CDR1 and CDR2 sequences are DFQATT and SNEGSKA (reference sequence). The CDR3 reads CSAREHLEQFF. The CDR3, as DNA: TGCAGTGCTAGAGAGCACCTTGAGCAGTTCTTC.

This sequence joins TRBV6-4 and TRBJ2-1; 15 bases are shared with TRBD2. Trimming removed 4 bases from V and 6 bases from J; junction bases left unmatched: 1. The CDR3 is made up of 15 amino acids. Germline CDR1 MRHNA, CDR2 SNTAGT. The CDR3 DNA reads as TGTGCCAGCAGTGCGGGACTAGCGGGGGGCAATGAGCAGTTCTTC. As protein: CASSAGLAGGNEQFF.

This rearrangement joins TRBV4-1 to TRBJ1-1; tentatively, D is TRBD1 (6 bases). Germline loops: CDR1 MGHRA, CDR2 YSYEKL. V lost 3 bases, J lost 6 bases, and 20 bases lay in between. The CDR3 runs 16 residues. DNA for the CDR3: TGCGCCAGCAGCCATCAGACGGGGGGCGGATTAGCTGAAGCTTTCTTT. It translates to CASSHQTGGGLAEAFF.

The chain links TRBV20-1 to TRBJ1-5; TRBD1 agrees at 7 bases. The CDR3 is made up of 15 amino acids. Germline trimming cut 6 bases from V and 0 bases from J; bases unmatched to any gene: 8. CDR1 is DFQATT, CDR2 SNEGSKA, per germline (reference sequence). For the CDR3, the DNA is TGCAGTGCGAGTGGGACAGACTTTAGCAATCAGCCCCAGCATTTT. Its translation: CSASGTDFSNQPQHF.